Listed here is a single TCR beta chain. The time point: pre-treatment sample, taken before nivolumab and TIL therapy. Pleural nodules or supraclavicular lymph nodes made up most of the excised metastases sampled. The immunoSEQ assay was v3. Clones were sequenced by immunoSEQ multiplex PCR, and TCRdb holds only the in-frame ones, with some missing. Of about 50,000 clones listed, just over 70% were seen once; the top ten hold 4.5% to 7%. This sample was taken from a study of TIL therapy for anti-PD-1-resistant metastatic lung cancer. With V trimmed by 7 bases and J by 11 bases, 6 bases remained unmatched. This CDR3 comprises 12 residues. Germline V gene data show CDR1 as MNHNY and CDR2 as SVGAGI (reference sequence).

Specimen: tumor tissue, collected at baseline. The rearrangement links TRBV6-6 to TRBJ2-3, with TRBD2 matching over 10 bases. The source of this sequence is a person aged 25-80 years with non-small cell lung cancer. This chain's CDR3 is CASTPGLAQQYF. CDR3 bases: TGTGCCAGCACCCCGGGACTAGCGCAGCAGTATTTT.